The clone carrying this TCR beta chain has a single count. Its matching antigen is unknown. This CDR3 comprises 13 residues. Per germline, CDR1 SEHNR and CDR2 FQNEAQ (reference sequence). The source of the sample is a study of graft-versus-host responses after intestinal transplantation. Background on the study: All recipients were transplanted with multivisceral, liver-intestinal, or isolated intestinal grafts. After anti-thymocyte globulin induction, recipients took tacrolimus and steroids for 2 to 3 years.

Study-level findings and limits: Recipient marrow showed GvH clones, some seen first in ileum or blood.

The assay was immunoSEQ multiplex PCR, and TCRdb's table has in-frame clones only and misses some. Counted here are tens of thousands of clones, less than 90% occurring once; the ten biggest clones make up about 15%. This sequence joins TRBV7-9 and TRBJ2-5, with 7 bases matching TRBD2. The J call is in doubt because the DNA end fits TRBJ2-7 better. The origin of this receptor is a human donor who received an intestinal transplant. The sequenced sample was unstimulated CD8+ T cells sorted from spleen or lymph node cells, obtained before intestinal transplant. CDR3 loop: CASSLPGGDEQYF. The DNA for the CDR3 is TGTGCCAGCAGCTTACCGGGAGGCGACGAGCAGTACTTC.